Below, 20 T cell receptor delta chains from the same sample are listed, as sequenced in a study of gamma-delta chains in newborns, infants, children. TCRdb ran CATT on the reads. This repertoire shows 2,500 to 3,500 delta-chain clones, less than 4% found once; its top ten account for about a sixth. Sequenced sample: blood. The receptors derive from a child who was a newborn, infant or young child, either healthy, febrile or measles-vaccinated (not recorded which).

Comment on this clone: A read error may be the cause here, since a much bigger clone is one base away. Other nucleotide sequences from this sample produce the same CDR3. V is TRDV2 and J is TRDJ3; TRDD3 matches 9 bases. The CDR3 has 19 amino acids. In germline, CDR1 is GEAIGNYY, CDR2 EKD. CDR3 bases: TGTGCCTGCGATACACTGGGGGACACCTCCTCCTGGGACACCCGACAAATGTTTTTC. Translation: CACDTLGDTSSWDTRQMFF.

This clone has only a few counts. The protein TCRdb gives is from a much larger clone and does not agree with this DNA's translation at residue 14, likely a read error; the protein shown here comes from the DNA. DNA of the CDR3: TGTGCCTGTGACACTCCGGACCCAGGGACTTCCTGGGACGCCCGACAGATGTTTTTC. Translation gives CACDTPDPGTSWDARQMFF. This chain uses TRDV2 with TRDJ3, with D perhaps matching TRDD2 (6 bases). The CDR3 spans 19 residues. The germline CDR1 and CDR2 sequences are GEAIGNYY and EKD.

This clone was counted between two and nine times. A far larger clone lies a single base away; this is likely a read error. In the same sample, other DNA sequences code for this CDR3. The genes are TRDV2 and TRDJ3; 9 bases are shared with TRDD3. Germline CDR1 reads GEAIGNYY; CDR2 reads EKD. The CDR3 runs to 18 residues. The CDR3 DNA sequence: TGTGCCTGTGACATACTGGGGGAGAGCTCCTGGGACACTCGACAGATGTTTTTC. Its translation: CACDILGESSWDTRQMFF.

For this clone: A much larger clone sits a single nucleotide away, making a read error possible. The rearrangement joins TRDV2 to TRDJ3, with 10 bases that match TRDD3. CDR3 size: 20 residues. Germline loops: CDR1 GEAIGNYY, CDR2 EKD. The CDR3 DNA reads as TGTGCCTGTGACAAAGTACTGGGGGATCCTAGCTCCTGGGACACCCGACAGGTGTTTTTC. It is translated as CACDKVLGDPSSWDTRQVFF.

This clone turned up a few times. At one boundary the junction diverges from the germline segment, which might be a read error. The chain has TRDV2 and TRDJ3; 8 bases align to TRDD3. The CDR3 is made up of 17 amino acids. Germline CDR1 GEAIGNYY, CDR2 EKD. CDR3 protein: CACECWGSSWDARQMFF. The CDR3, as DNA: TGTGCCTGTGAGTGCTGGGGGAGCTCCTGGGACGCCCGACAGATGTTTTTC.

This clone was counted only a few times. One base away lies a much larger clone, so this may be a sequencing read error. Other nucleotide sequences from this sample produce the same CDR3. This rearrangement joins TRDV2 to TRDJ3; 7 bases match TRDD3. CDR1 GEAIGNYY and CDR2 EKD come from the germline V gene. After removal of 0 bases from V and 2 bases from J, the junction contained 12 bases not matched to a gene. The CDR3 totals 20 residues. The DNA of the CDR3 is TGTGCCTGTGACACCCCATCTTACTGGGGAAACCCCTGGGACACCCGACAGATGTTTTTC. Its protein is CACDTPSYWGNPWDTRQMFF.

In its sample, this clone was seen a few times. This clone may be a read error of a much larger clone one base away. The chain is built from TRDV2 and TRDJ3, with TRDD3 identical over 7 bases. The CDR3 sequence is 20 residues long. Germline loops: CDR1 GEAIGNYY, CDR2 EKD. V was clipped by 0 bases and J by 0 bases; unmatched bases: 10. CDR3 DNA: TGTGCCTGTGACACCCTTACTGTGGGATACAGCTCCTGGGACACCCGACAGATGTTTTTC. Amino acids: CACDTLTVGYSSWDTRQMFF.

This clone turned up a few times. This clone may be a read error of a much larger clone one base away. This CDR3 is also generated by other DNA sequences in the sample. V and J are TRDV2 and TRDJ1; 11 bases match TRDD3. The CDR3 has 15 amino acids. Germline V CDR1 and CDR2: GEAIGNYY, EKD. The CDR3 loop is CACDGLGDNTDKLIF. CDR3 sequence (DNA): TGTGCCTGTGATGGACTGGGGGATAACACTGATAAACTCATCTTT.

This clone came up a few times. It may be a read error: a sequence one base away is much more abundant. The genes are TRDV2 and TRDJ3; the D gene is possibly TRDD3 (5 bases). The germline gives CDR1 GEAIGNYY, CDR2 EKD. The CDR3 extends over 18 amino acids. Trimming removed 0 bases from V and 0 bases from J, with 11 bases in between. The CDR3 loop is CACDTGGLYSWDTRQMFF. DNA of the CDR3: TGTGCCTGTGACACCGGGGGCCTCTACTCCTGGGACACCCGACAGATGTTTTTC.

This clone has a handful of counts. A far larger clone is one base from this, pointing to a likely read error. Other nucleotide sequences from this sample produce the same CDR3. The rearrangement uses TRDV2 and TRDJ1, with 13 bases identical to TRDD3. The trim removed 7 bases at V and 3 bases at J, leaving 4 bases unmatched. CDR1 GEAIGNYY and CDR2 EKD come from the germline V gene. This CDR3 region has 14 residues. The CDR3 DNA is TGTGCCTGCGATACTGGGGGATACGCCGATAAACTCATCTTT. Translation gives CACDTGGYADKLIF.

On this clone: The protein given by TCRdb reflects a much larger clone and differs at residue 7 from this DNA's translation, likely from a read error; the protein shown is the DNA's translation. The gene calls are TRDV2 and TRDJ3, with D possibly TRDD3 on 5 matching bases. Germline-derived CDR1 and CDR2 are GEAIGNYY and EKD. With 0 bases removed from V and 3 bases from J, the gap between germline ends came to 8 bases. The CDR3 totals 16 residues. The CDR3 sequence: CACDTGEYWDTRQMFF. In DNA, the CDR3 is TGTGCCTGTGACACCGGGGAATACTGGGACACCCGACAGATGTTTTTC.

This clone was counted only a few times. A much larger clone sits a single nucleotide away, making a read error possible. Distinct nucleotide sequences in the sample also encode this CDR3. The rearrangement links TRDV2 to TRDJ3; D is unclear. The germline gives CDR1 GEAIGNYY, CDR2 EKD. The CDR3 runs 18 residues. CDR3 residues: CACDTAGYSSWDTRQMFF. The CDR3 DNA is TGTGCCTGCGACACCGCTGGTTATAGCTCCTGGGACACCCGACAGATGTTTTTC.

This clone appeared a few times. TCRdb pairs this DNA with a much larger clone's protein that differs at residue 16, likely a read error; the protein shown was translated from the DNA. V is TRDV2 and J is TRDJ1; 9 nucleotides line up with TRDD3. The germline gives CDR1 GEAIGNYY, CDR2 EKD. The CDR3 extends over 18 amino acids. The CDR3 DNA follows: TGTGCCTGTGAGTCCCTCGGTACTAGGGGATACGTCACCGATAAAATCATCTTT. It specifies CACESLGTRGYVTDKIIF.

This clone rates as medium-sized. The rearrangement joins TRDV2 to TRDJ3; unclear D gene. Trimming stripped 2 bases from V and 0 bases from J, with 22 bases between. This CDR3 is 21 amino acids long. Germline-derived CDR1 and CDR2 are GEAIGNYY and EKD. CDR3 amino acids: CACDNSTFTSRGSWDTRQMFF. As DNA, the CDR3 is TGTGCCTGTGACAACTCTACGTTTACTAGTCGCGGCTCCTGGGACACCCGACAGATGTTTTTC.

This clone was counted a few times. TCRdb pairs this DNA with a much larger clone's protein that differs at residue 11, likely a read error; the protein shown was translated from the DNA. Additional DNA sequences in this sample encode the identical CDR3. J is TRDJ3 and V is TRDV2, with D tentatively TRDD3 (6 bases). This CDR3 contains 18 residues. The germline V gene has CDR1 GEAIGNYY and CDR2 EKD. DNA for the CDR3: TGTGCCTGTGACACTGGGGGGTACAGCTCCCGGGACACCCGACAGATGTTTTTC. This gives the protein CACDTGGYSSRDTRQMFF.

By share, this clone ranks as large. Other DNA sequences in the sample encode the same CDR3. This rearrangement joins TRDV2 to TRDJ3; possible D gene TRDD3, 6 bases. The CDR3 loop spans 17 amino acids. Germline V gene data show CDR1 as GEAIGNYY and CDR2 as EKD. Deletions cut 0 bases from V and 0 bases from J, with 8 bases between. The CDR3 here is CACDTWGHSWDTRQMFF. DNA of the CDR3: TGTGCCTGTGACACCTGGGGGCACTCCTGGGACACCCGACAGATGTTTTTC.

As regards this clone: A much larger clone sits a single nucleotide away, making a read error possible. This sequence joins TRDV2 and TRDJ3, with 8 nucleotides matching TRDD3. The germline CDR1 and CDR2 sequences are GEAIGNYY and EKD. The length of the CDR3 is 20 residues. As DNA, the CDR3 is TGTGCCTGTGACACCGCGGACTGGGGGGGAAGCTCCTGGAACACCCGACAGATGTTTTTC. Residues: CACDTADWGGSSWNTRQMFF.

About this clone: The protein held in TCRdb is that of a much larger clone and does not match this DNA's translation at residue 16, likely because of a read error; the protein shown is translated from the DNA. This chain uses TRDV2 with TRDJ2, with 7 bases lining up with TRDD3. The CDR3 runs 18 residues. Germline loops: CDR1 GEAIGNYY, CDR2 EKD. The CDR3 nucleotides are TGTGCCTGTGACCTATTACTGGGGCCAGACCATTTGACAGCACAATTCTTCTTT. This codes for CACDLLLGPDHLTAQFFF.

Details on this clone: With a far larger clone one base away, a read error is the likely cause. The sample holds other DNA sequences that translate to the same CDR3. CDR3 sequence reads: CACDTVGGSSWDTRQMFF. In DNA, the CDR3 is TGTGCATGTGACACCGTGGGGGGGAGCTCCTGGGACACCCGACAGATGTTTTTC. V is TRDV2 and J is TRDJ3, with D perhaps TRDD3 (6 bases). Germline V gene data show CDR1 as GEAIGNYY and CDR2 as EKD. The CDR3 runs 18 residues.

In its sample, this clone was seen a few times. A far larger clone is only one base removed, so a read error is likely. Other DNA sequences of this sample code for an identical CDR3. The CDR3 DNA is TGTGCCTGTGACGTACTGGGGGATAACGAGACAGCACAGCTCTTCTTT. Translated, it gives CACDVLGDNETAQLFF. The chain couples TRDV2 to TRDJ2; 11 bases agree with TRDD3. Germline loops: CDR1 GEAIGNYY, CDR2 EKD. The CDR3 sequence is 16 residues long.